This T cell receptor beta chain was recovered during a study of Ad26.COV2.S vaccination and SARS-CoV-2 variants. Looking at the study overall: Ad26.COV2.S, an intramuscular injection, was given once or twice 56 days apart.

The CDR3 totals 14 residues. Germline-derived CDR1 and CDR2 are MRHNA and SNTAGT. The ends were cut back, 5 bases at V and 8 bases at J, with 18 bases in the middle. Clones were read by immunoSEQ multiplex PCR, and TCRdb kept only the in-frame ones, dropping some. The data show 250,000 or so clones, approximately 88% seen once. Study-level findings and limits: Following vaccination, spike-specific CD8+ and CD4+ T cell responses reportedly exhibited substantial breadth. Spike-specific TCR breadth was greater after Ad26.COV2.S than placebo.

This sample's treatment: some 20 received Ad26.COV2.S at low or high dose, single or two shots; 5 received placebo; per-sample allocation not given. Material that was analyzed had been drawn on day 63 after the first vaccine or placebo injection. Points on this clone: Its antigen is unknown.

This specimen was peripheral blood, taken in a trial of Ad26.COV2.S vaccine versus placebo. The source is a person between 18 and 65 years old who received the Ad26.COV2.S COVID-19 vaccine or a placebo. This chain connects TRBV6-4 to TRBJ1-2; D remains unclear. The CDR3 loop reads CASSLSRGLGGYTF. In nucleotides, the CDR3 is TGTGCCAGCAGTCTCTCGAGAGGGTTGGGAGGCTACACCTTC.